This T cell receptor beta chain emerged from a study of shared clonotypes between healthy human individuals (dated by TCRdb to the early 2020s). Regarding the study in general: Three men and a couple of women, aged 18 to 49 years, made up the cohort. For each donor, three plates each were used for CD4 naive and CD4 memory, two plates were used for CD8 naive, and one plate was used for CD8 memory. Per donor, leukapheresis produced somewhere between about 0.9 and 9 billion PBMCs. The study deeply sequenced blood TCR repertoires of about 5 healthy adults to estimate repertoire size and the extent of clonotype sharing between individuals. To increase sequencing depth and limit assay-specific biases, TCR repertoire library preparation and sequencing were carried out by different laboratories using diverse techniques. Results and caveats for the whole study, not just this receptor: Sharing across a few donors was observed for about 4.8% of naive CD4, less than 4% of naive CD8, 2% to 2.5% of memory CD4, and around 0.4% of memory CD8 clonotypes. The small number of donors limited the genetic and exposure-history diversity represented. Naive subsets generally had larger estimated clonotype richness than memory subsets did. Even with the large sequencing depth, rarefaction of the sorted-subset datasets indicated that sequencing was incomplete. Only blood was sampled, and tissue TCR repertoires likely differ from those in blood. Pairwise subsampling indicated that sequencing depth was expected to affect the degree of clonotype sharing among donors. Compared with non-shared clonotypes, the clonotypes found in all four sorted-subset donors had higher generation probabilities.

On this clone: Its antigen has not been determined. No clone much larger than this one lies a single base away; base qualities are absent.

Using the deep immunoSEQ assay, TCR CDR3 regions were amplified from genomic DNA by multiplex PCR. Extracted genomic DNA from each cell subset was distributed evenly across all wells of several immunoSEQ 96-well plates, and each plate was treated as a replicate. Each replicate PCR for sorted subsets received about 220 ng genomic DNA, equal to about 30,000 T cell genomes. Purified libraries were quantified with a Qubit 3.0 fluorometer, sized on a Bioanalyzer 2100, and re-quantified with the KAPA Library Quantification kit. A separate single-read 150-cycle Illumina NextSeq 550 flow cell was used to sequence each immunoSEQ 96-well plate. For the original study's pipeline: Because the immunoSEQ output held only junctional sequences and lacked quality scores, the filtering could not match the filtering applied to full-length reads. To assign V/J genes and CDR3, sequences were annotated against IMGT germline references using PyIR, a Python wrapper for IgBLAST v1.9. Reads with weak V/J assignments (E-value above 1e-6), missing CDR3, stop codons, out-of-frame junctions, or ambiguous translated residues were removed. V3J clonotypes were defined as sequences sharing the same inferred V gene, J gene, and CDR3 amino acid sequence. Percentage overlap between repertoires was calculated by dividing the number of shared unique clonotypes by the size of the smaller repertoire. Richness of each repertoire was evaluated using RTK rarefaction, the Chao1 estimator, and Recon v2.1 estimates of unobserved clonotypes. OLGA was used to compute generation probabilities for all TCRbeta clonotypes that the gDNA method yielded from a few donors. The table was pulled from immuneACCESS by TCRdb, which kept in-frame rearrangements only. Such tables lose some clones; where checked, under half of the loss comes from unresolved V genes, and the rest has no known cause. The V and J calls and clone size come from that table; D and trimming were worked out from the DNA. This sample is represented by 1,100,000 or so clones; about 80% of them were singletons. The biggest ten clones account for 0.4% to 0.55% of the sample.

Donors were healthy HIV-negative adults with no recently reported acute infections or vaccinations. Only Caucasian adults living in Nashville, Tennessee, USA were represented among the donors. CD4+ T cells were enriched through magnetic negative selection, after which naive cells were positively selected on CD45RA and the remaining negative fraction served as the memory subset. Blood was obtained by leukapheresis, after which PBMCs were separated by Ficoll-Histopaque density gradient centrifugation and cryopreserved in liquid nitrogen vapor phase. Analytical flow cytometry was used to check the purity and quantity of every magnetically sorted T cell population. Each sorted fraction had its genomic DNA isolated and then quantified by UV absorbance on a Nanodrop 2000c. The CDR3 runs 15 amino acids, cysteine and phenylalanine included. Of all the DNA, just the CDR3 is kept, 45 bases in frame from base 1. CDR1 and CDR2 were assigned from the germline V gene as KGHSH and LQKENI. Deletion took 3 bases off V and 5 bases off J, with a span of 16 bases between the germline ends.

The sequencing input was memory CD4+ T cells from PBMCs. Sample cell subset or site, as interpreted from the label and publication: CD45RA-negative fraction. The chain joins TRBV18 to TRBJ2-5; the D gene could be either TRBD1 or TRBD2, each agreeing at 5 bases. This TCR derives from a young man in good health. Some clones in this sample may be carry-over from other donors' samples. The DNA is TGTGCCAGCTCACCCAGGCTGGGGGTCGGGGAGACCCAGTACTTC. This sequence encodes CASSPRLGVGETQYF.